This T cell receptor (beta chain) was recorded in a study of blood T cell repertoires in COVID-19. Study context: COVID-19 samples, acute and convalescent, were from the United States, Italy and Spain.

Profiled with immunoSEQ multiplex PCR; TCRdb holds only in-frame clones, not every one. This sample has around 57,000 clones, with just under 90% found just once. Trimming took 4 bases from V and 4 from J, leaving 7 bases between them. The CDR3 totals 11 residues. Germline CDR1 reads SQVTM; CDR2 reads ANQGSEA. The chain employs TRBV29-1 and TRBJ1-1; D call uncertain. The TCR was taken from a human donor with active COVID-19. The donor label of this sample is uncertain. The sequenced sample was peripheral blood. This CDR3 is CSVGEGTEAFF. CDR3 nucleotide sequence: TGCAGCGTTGGCGAGGGCACTGAAGCTTTCTTT.